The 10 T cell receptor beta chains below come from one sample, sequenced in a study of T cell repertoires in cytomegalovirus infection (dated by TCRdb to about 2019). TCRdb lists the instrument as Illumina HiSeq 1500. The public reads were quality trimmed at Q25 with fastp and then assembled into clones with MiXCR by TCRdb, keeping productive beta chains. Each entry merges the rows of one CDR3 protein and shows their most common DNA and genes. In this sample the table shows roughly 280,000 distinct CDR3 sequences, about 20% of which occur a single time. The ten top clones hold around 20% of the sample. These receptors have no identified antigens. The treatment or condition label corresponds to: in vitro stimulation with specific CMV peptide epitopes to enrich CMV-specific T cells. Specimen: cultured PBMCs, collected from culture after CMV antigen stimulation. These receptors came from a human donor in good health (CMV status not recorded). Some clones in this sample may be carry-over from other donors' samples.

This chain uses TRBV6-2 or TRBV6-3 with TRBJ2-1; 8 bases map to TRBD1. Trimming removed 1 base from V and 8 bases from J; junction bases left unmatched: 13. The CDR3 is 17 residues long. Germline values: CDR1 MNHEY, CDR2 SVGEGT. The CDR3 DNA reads TGTGCCAGCAGTTACTACGACAGGGGCCGAAGGGGGGATGAGCAGTTCTTC. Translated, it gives CASSYYDRGRRGDEQFF.

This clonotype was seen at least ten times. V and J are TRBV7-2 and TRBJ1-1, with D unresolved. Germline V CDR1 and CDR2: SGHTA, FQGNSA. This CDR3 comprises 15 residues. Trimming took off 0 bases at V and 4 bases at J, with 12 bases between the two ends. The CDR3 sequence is CASSLARAEGTEAFF. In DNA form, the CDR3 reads TGTGCCAGCAGCTTAGCGAGGGCGGAGGGCACTGAAGCTTTCTTT.

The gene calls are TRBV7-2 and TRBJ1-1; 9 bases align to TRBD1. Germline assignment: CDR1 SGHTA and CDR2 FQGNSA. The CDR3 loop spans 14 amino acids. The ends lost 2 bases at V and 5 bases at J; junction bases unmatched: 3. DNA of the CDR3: TGTGCCAGCAGCTTAAGGACAGGGGAAACTGAAGCTTTCTTT. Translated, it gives CASSLRTGETEAFF.

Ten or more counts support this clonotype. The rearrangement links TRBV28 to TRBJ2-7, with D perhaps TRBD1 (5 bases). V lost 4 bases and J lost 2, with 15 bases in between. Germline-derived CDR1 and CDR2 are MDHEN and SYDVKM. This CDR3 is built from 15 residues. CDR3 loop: CASSSGAGMAYEQYF. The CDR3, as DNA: TGTGCCAGCAGTTCCGGTGCAGGGATGGCCTACGAGCAGTACTTC.

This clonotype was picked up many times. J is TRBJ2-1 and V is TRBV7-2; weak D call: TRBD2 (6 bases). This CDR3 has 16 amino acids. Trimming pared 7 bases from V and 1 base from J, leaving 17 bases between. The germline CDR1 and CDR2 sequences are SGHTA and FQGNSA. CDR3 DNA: TGTGCCAGCACCCCCTCCGGGACTGATTCCTACAATGAGCAGTTCTTC. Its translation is CASTPSGTDSYNEQFF.

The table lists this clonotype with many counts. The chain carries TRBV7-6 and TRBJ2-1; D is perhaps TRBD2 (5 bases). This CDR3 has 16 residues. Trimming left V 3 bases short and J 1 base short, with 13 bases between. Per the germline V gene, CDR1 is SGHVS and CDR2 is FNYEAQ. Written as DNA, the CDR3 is TGTGCCAGCAGCTTCCTTAGCGCCGGGTCCTACAATGAGCAGTTCTTC. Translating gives CASSFLSAGSYNEQFF.

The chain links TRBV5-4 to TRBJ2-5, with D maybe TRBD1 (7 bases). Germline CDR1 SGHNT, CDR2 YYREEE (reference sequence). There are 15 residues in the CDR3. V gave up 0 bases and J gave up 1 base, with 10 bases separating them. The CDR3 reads CASSLVQGGQETQYF. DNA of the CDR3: TGTGCCAGCAGCTTGGTTCAGGGGGGCCAAGAGACCCAGTACTTC.

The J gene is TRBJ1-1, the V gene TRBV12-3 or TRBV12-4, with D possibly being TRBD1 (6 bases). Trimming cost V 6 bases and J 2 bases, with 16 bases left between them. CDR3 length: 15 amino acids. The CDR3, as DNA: TGTGCCAGCAGAGATACCGGGGGCCCTAACACTGAAGCTTTCTTT. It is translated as CASRDTGGPNTEAFF.

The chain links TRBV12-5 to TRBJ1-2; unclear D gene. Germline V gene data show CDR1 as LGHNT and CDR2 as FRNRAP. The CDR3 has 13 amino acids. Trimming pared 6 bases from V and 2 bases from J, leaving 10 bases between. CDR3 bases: TGTGCTAGTGGGACCACAGCGAACTATGGCTACACCTTC. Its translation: CASGTTANYGYTF.

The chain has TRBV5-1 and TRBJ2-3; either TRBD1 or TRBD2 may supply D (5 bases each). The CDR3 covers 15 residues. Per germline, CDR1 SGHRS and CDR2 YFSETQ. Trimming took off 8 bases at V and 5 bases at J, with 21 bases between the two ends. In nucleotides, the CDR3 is TGCGCCAGTTTACCGGGACCATCCGCCCGAGATACGCAGTATTTT. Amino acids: CASLPGPSARDTQYF.